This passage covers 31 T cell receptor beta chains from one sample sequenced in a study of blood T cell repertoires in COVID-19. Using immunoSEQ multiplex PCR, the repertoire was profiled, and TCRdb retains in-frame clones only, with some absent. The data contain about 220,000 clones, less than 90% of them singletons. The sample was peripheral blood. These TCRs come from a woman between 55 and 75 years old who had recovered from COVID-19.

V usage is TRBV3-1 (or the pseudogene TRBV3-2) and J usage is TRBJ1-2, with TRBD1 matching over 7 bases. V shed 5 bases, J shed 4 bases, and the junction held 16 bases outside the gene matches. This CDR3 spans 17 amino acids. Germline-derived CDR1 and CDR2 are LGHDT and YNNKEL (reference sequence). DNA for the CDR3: TGTGCCAGCAGCTCACGAGTCGTGGGACAGCCCCTCTATGGCTACACCTTC. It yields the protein CASSSRVVGQPLYGYTF.

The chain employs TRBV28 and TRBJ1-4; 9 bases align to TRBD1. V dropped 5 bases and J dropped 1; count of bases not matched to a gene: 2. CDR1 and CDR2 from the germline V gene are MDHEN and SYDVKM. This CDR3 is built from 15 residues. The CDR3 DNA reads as TGTGCCAGCAGTGCGGACAGGGGAACTAATGAAAAACTGTTTTTT. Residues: CASSADRGTNEKLFF.

CDR3 amino acids: CAWSVLGTDYEQYF. In DNA form, the CDR3 reads TGTGCCTGGAGTGTACTTGGTACAGACTACGAGCAGTACTTC. This chain links TRBV30 with TRBJ2-7; D gene uncertain. CDR3 length: 14 amino acids. Looked up from germline, CDR1 is GTSNPN and CDR2 is SVGIG (reference sequence). V lost 0 bases to trimming and J lost 3 bases, with 12 bases between them.

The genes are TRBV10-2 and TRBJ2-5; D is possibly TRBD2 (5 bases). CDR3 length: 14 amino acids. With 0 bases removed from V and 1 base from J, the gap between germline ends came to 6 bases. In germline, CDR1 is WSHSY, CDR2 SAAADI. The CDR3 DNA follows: TGCGCCAGCAGTGAGTCGGGGAGCCAAGAGACCCAGTACTTC. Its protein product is CASSESGSQETQYF.

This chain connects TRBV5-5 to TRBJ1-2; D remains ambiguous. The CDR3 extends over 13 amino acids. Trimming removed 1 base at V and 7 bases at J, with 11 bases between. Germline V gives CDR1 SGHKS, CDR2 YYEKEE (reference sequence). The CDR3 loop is CASSLSSEPGYTF. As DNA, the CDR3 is TGTGCCAGCAGCTTGTCGTCCGAGCCTGGCTACACCTTC.

The chain's CDR3 is CASSREGPTYNEQFF. The CDR3 coding sequence is TGTGCCAGTAGTAGGGAGGGGCCGACCTACAATGAGCAGTTCTTC. The genes are TRBV19 and TRBJ2-1, with TRBD2 matching over 7 bases. CDR3 length: 15 amino acids. Per the germline V gene, CDR1 is LNHDA and CDR2 is SQIVND (reference sequence). Trimming at V came to 4 bases and at J to 2 bases, leaving 5 bases not matched to a gene.

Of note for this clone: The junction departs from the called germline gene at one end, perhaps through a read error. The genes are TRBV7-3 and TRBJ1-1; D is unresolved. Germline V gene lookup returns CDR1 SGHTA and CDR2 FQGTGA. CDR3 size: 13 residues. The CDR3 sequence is CANSLTRNTEAFF. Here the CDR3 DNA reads TGTGCCAACAGCTTAACCAGGAACACTGAAGCTTTCTTT. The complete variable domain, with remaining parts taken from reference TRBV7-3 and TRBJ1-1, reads GAGVSQTPSNKVTEKGKYVELRCDPISGHTALYWYRQSLGQGPEFLIYFQGTGAADDSGLPNDRFFAVRPEGSVSTLKIQRTERGDSAVYLCANSLTRNTEAFFGQGTRLTVV.

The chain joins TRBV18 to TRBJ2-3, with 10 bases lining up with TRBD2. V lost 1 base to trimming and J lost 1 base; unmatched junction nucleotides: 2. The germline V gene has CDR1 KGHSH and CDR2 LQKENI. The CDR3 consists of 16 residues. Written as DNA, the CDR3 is TGTGCCAGCTCACCACTCCTAGCGGGGGGCACAGATACGCAGTATTTT. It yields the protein CASSPLLAGGTDTQYF.

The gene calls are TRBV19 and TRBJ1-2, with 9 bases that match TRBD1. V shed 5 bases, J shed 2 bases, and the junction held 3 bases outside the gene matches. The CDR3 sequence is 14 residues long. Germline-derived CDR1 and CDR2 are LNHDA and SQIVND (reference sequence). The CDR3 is CASSPGTGNYGYTF. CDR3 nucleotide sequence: TGTGCCAGTAGTCCAGGGACAGGGAACTATGGCTACACCTTC.

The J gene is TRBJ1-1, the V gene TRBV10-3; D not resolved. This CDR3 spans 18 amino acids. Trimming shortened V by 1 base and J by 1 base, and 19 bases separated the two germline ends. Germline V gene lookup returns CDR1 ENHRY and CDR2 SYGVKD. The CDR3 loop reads CAISEFIVPRAGNTEAFF. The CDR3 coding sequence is TGTGCCATCAGTGAGTTTATCGTCCCGAGGGCCGGGAACACTGAAGCTTTCTTT.

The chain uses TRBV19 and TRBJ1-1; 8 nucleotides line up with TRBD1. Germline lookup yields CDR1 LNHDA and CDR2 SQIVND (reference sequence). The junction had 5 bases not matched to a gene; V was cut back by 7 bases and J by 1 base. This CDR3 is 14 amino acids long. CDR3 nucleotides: TGTGCCAGTATTAGTGACAGGGGGAACACTGAAGCTTTCTTT. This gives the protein CASISDRGNTEAFF.

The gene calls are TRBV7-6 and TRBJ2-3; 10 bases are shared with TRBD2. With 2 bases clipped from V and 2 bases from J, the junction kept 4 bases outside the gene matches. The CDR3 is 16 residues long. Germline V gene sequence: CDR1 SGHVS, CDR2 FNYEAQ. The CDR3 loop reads CASSLLAGELTDTQYF. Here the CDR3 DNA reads TGTGCCAGCAGCTTACTAGCGGGGGAGCTCACAGATACGCAGTATTTT.

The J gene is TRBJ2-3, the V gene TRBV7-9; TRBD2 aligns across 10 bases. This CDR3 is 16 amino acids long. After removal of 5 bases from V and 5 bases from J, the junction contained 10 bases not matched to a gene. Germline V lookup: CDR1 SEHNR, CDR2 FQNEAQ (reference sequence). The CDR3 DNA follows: TGTGCCAGCAGCAGGACTAGCGGTCCACGGGGAGATACGCAGTATTTT. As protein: CASSRTSGPRGDTQYF. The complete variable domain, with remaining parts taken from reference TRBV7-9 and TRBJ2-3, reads DTGVSQNPRHKITKRGQNVTFRCDPISEHNRLYWYRQTLGQGPEFLTYFQNEAQLEKSRLLSDRFSAERPKGSFSTLEIQRTEQGDSAMYLCASSRTSGPRGDTQYFGPGTRLTVL.

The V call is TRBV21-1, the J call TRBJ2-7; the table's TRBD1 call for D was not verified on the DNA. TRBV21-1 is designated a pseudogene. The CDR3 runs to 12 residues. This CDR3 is CASNRDNYEQYF. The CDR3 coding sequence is TGTGCCAGCAACCGGGACAACTACGAGCAGTACTTC.

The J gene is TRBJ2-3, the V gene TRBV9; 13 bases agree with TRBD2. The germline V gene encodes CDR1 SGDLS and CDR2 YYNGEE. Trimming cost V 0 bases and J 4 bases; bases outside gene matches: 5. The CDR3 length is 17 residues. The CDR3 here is CASSVGGLAGMADTQYF. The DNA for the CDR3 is TGTGCCAGCAGCGTAGGGGGACTAGCGGGGATGGCAGATACGCAGTATTTT.

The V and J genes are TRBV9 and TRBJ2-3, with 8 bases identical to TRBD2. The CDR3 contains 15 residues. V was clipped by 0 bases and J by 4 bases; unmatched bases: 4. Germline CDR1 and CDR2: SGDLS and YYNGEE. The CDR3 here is CASSVDSGGPDTQYF. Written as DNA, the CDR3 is TGTGCCAGCAGCGTAGACAGCGGGGGCCCAGATACGCAGTATTTT.

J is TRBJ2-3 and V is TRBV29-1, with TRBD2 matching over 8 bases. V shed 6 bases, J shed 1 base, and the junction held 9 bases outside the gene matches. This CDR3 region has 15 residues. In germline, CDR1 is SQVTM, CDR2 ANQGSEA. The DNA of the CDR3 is TGCAGCGTGGACGGGGGGGATTTGGGCACAGATACGCAGTATTTT. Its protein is CSVDGGDLGTDTQYF.

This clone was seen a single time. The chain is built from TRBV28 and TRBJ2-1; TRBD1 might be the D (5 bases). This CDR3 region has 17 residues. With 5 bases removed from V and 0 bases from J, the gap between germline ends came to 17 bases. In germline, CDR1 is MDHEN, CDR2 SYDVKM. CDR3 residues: CASSRPNRLGSYNEQFF. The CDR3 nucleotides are TGTGCCAGCAGTCGACCGAACAGGCTGGGCTCCTACAATGAGCAGTTCTTC.

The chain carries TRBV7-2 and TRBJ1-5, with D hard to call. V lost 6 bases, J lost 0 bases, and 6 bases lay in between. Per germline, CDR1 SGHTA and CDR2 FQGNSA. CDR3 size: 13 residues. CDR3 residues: CASSFYSNQPQHF. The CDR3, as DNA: TGTGCCAGCAGTTTTTATAGCAATCAGCCCCAGCATTTT. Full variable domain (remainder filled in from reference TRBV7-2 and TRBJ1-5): GAGVSQSPSNKVTEKGKDVELRCDPISGHTALYWYRQSLGQGLEFLIYFQGNSAPDKSGLPSDRFSAERTGGSVSTLTIQRTQQEDSAVYLCASSFYSNQPQHFGDGTRLSIL.

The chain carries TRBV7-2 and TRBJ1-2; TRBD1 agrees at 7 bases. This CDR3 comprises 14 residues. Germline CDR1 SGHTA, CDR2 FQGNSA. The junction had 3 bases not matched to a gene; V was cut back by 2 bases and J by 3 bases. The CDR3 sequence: CASSLMGQHYGYTF. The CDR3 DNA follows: TGTGCCAGCAGCTTAATGGGACAGCACTATGGCTACACCTTC.

The CDR3 DNA reads TGCGCCAGCAGTAGGACATCTAGCACAGATACGCAGTATTTT. Encoded protein: CASSRTSSTDTQYF. The V gene is TRBV10-1, the J gene TRBJ2-3, with D possibly matching TRBD1 (5 bases). Germline CDR1 reads WNHNN; CDR2 reads SYGVQD (reference sequence). The CDR3 has 14 residues. Trimming removed 5 bases at V and 0 bases at J, with 9 bases between.

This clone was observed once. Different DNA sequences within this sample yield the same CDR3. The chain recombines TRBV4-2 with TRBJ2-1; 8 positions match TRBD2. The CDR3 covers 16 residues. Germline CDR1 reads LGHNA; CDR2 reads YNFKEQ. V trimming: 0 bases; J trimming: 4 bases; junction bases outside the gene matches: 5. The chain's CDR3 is CASSQESGGAYNEQFF. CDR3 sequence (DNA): TGTGCCAGCAGCCAAGAATCCGGGGGGGCATACAATGAGCAGTTCTTC.

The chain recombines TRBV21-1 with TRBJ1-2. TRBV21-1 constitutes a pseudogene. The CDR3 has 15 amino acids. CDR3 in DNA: TGTGCCAGCAGCAACCGGAAGACCGGGATCTATGGCTACACCTTC. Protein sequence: CASSNRKTGIYGYTF.

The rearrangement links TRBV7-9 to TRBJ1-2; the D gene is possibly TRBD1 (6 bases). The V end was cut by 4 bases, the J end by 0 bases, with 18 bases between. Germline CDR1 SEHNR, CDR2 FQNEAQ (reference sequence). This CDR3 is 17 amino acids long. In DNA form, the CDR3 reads TGTGCCAGCAGCTCCCCGTTGGGGGGGGGCGCTAACTATGGCTACACCTTC. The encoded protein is CASSSPLGGGANYGYTF.

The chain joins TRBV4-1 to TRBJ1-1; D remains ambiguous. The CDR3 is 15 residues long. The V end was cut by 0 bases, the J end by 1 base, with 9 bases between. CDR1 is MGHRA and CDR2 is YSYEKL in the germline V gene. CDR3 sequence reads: CASSQDPSGNTEAFF. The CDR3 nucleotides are TGCGCCAGCAGCCAAGATCCGTCGGGGAACACTGAAGCTTTCTTT.

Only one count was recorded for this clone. In nucleotides, the CDR3 is TGTGCCAGCAGCGCTGGGGGGGGATACACCGGGGAGCTGTTTTTT. Translated: CASSAGGGYTGELFF. The chain employs TRBV7-2 and TRBJ2-2, with TRBD2 identical over 7 bases. The ends lost 5 bases at V and 3 bases at J; junction bases unmatched: 6. This CDR3 has 15 residues. Germline V CDR1 and CDR2: SGHTA, FQGNSA.

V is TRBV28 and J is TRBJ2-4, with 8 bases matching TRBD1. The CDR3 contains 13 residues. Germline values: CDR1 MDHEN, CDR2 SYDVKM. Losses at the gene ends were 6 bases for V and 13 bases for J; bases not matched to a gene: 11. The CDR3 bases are TGTGCCAGCAGCCCCCCGGACAGGGTAGACCAGTACTTC. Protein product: CASSPPDRVDQYF.

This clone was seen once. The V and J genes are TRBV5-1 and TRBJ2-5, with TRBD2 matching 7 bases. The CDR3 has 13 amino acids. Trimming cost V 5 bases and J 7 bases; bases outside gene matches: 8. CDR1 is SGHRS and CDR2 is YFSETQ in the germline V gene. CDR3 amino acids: CASSREGSGTQYF. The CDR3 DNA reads TGCGCCAGCAGTAGGGAGGGGAGTGGGACCCAGTACTTC. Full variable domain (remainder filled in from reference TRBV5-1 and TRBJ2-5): KAGVTQTPRYLIKTRGQQVTLSCSPISGHRSVSWYQQTPGQGLQFLFEYFSETQRNKGNFPGRFSGRQFSNSRSEMNVSTLELGDSALYLCASSREGSGTQYFGPGTRLLVL.

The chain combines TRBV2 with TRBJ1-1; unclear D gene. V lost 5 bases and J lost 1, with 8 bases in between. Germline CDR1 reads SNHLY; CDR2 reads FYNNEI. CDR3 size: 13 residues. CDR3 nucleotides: TGTGCCAGCAGTTACGGAGAGAACACTGAAGCTTTCTTT. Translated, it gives CASSYGENTEAFF.

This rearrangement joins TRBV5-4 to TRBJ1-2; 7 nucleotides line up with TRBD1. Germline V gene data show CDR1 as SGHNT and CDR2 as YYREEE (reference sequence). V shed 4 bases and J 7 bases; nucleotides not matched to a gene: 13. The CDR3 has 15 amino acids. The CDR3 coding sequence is TGTGCCAGCAGCCCTAAACAGGACAGGTGGGGTGGCTACACCTTC. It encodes CASSPKQDRWGGYTF.

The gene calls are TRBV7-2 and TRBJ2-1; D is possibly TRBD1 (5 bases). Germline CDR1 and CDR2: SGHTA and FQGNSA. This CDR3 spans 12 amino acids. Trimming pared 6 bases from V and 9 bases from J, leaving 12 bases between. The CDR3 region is CASSSMTVEQFF. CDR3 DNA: TGTGCCAGCAGTTCCATGACAGTTGAGCAGTTCTTC.